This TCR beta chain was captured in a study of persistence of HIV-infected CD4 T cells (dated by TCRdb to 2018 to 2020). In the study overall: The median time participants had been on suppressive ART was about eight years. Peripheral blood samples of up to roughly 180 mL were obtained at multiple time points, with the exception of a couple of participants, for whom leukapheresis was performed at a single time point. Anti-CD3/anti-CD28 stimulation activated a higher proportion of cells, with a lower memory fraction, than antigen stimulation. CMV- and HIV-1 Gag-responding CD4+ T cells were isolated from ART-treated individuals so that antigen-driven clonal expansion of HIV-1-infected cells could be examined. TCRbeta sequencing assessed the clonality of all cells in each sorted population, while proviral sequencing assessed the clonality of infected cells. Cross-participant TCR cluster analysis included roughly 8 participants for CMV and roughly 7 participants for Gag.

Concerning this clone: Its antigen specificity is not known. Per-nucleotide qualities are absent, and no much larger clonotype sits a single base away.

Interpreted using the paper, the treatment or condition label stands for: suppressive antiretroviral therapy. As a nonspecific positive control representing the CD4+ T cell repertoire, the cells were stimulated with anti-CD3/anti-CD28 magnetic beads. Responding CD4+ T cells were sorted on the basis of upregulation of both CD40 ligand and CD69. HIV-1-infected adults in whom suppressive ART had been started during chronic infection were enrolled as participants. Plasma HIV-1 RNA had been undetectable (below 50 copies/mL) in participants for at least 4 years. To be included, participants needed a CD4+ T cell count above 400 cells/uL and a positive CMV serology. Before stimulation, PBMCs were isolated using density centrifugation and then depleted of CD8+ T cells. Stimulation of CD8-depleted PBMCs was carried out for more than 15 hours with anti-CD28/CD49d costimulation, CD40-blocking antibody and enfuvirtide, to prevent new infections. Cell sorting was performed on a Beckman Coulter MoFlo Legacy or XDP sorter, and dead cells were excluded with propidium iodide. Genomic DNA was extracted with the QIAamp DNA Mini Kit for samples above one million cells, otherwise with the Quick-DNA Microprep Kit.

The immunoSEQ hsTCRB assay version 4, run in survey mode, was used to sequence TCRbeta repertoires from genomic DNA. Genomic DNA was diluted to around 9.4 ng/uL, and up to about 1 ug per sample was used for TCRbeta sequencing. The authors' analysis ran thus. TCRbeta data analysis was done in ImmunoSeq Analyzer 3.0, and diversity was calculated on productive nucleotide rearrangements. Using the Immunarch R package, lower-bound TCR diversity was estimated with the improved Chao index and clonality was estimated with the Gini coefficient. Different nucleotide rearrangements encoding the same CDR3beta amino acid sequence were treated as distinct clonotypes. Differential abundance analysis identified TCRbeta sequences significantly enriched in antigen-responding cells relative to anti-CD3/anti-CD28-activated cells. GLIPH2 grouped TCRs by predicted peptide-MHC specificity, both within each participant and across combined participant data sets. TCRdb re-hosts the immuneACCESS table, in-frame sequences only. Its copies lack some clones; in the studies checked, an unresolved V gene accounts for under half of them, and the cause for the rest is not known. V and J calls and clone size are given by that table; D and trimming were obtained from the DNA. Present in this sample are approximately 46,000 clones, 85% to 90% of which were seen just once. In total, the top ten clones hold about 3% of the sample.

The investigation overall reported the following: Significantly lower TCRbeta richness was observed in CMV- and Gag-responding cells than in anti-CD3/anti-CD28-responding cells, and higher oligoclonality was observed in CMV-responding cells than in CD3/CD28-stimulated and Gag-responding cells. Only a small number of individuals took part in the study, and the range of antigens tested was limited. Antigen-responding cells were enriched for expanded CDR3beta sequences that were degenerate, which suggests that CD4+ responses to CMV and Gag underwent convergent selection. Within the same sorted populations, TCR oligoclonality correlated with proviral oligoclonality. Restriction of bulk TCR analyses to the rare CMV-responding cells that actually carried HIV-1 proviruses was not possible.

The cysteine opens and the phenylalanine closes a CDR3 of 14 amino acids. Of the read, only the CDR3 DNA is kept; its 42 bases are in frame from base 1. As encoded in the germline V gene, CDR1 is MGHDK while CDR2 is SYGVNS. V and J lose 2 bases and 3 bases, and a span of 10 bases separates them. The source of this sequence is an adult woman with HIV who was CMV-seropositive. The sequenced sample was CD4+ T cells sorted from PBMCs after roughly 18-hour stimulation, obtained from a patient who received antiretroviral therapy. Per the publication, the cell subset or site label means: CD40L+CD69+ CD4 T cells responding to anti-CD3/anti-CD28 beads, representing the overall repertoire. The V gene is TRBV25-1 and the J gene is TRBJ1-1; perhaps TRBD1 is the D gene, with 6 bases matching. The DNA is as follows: TGTGCCAGCAGTGAAGGGGGCAGAGACACTGAAGCTTTCTTT. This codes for CASSEGGRDTEAFF.